This TCR beta chain is from a study of yellow fever vaccine responses in identical twins. TCRdb re-called the RT-PCR reads with MiXCR, one entry per CDR3 protein. The sample lists some 20,000 distinct CDR3 sequences, 65% to 75% occurring once. This CDR3 region has 15 residues. Germline CDR1 is MGHDK and CDR2 is SYGVNS. The ends were cut back, 6 bases at V and 2 bases at J, with 16 bases in the middle. Whole-study findings and limits: Vaccine T cell responses of twins reportedly seemed partly convergent and partly personalized.

With respect to this clonotype: Its target is not known.

The sequence came from a woman between 18 and 30 years old who received the yellow fever vaccine. This rearrangement joins TRBV25-1 to TRBJ1-2; D unclear. The sequenced sample was T cells from blood (PBMCs), unsorted or a sorted subset (not recorded which), obtained before or after yellow fever vaccination (not recorded which). The DNA of the CDR3 is TGTGCCAGCAGCCCTACCCCCAAAGGGAACTATGGCTACACCTTC. Protein: CASSPTPKGNYGYTF.